The rows below give T cell receptor beta chains drawn from one sample of a study of cytomegalovirus exposure and HLA in healthy donors. TCRdb's table, derived via immunoSEQ multiplex PCR, lists solely in-frame clones and lacks some. This repertoire shows about 130,000 clones, 70% to 80% found once; its top ten account for over 1.5%. Sequencing was performed on PBMCs. Receptor source: a woman aged 50 to 65 in good health and CMV-seronegative. Both conserved end residues are part of each CDR3. A D gene is named only where the DNA matches it firmly. Clone size is shown for a subset of rows, as once, few, many or a class of expanded clone.

j_call v_call d_call clone_size cdr3_nt cdr3_aa
TRBJ2-7 TRBV7-3 - few TGTGCCAGCAGCTTAAGTGGGGGGTCAGCCTACGAGCAGTACTTC CASSLSGGSAYEQYF
TRBJ2-7 TRBV11-2 TRBD1 - TGTGCCAGCAGCTTAGTACAGGGGTGGGAGCAGTACTTC CASSLVQGWEQYF
TRBJ2-1 TRBV28 TRBD2 - TGTGCCAGCAGTTTAGGGACTAGTTTTGACAATGAGCAGTTCTTC CASSLGTSFDNEQFF
TRBJ2-1 TRBV4-3 TRBD1 few TGCGCCAGCAGCCATGGGACAGGGGAGCAGTTCTTC CASSHGTGEQFF
TRBJ2-3 TRBV28 TRBD2 - TGTGCCAGCAGTGGGGGAGGGTTGGCAGATACGCAGTATTTT CASSGGGLADTQYF
TRBJ1-3 TRBV6-1 - - TGTGCCAGCAGTGAAGCGGCAGGGGTTGGAAACACCATATATTTT CASSEAAGVGNTIYF
TRBJ1-1 TRBV7-2 TRBD1 - TGTGCCAGCAGCTACCCCGGGACAGTATTGAACACTGAAGCTTTCTTT CASSYPGTVLNTEAFF
TRBJ1-1 TRBV19 - - TGTGCCAGTAGTATAAATAGCGCTGAAGCTTTCTTT CASSINSAEAFF
TRBJ2-1 TRBV7-8 TRBD2 - TGTGCCAGCAAACGCCTATCTTGGACTAGCGAACACAATGAGCAGTTCTTC CASKRLSWTSEHNEQFF
TRBJ2-1 TRBV19 - - TGTGCCAGTAGTACCCCGAGAGGGTCCTACAATGAGCAGTTCTTC CASSTPRGSYNEQFF
TRBJ2-6 TRBV28 - - TGTGCCAGCAGCCCCTGGGGGGTTACTGGGGCCAACGTCCTGACTTTC CASSPWGVTGANVLTF
TRBJ1-3 TRBV20-1 - - TGCAGTGCTAAACTCGGAAACACCATATATTTT CSAKLGNTIYF
TRBJ2-3 TRBV29-1 TRBD2 once TGCAGCGTTGAAGGTCTTGAGCGGGGCGCAGATACGCAGTATTTT CSVEGLERGADTQYF
TRBJ1-4 TRBV10-3 - few TGTGCCATCATCGGAGTAGGACTGTTTTTT CAIIGVGLFF
TRBJ1-1 TRBV10-3 - few TGTGCCATCAGTAGGACTAACACTGAAGCTTTCTTT CAISRTNTEAFF
TRBJ2-1 TRBV30 TRBD1 - TGTGCCGCGGGACAGGGATCACTCCACTCCTACAATGAGCAGTTCTTC CAAGQGSLHSYNEQFF
TRBJ2-4 TRBV6-6 - - TGTGCCAGCAGTCCCCCCGGGGAGAGTCGGAACATTCAGTACTTC CASSPPGESRNIQYF
TRBJ2-7 TRBV7-2 TRBD2 - TGTGCCAGCATCCTAGACCCCGCGGGGGGATACGAGCAGTACTTC CASILDPAGGYEQYF
TRBJ2-1 TRBV7-9 - few TGTGCCAGCAGCTTAGAATGGCACTCCTACAATGAGCAGTTCTTC CASSLEWHSYNEQFF
TRBJ1-4 TRBV5-1 - - TGCGCCAGCAGCTCGACAGCCCTGAATGAAAAACTGTTTTTT CASSSTALNEKLFF
TRBJ1-5 TRBV7-2 TRBD1 - TGTGCCAGCAGCCTGGACAGGGGGTGTCCCCAGCATTTT CASSLDRGCPQHF
TRBJ2-7 TRBV5-4 - - TGTGCCAGCAGCATCGGACTGAGGTACTACGAGCAGTACTTC CASSIGLRYYEQYF
TRBJ2-1 TRBV25-1 - few TGTGCCAGCAGTGAATTTGGCGGGAATGAGCAGTTCTTC CASSEFGGNEQFF
TRBJ2-5 TRBV14 - - TGTGCCAGCAGCCTACGTGTCGGGGGAGTAAGGGAGACCCAGTACTTC CASSLRVGGVRETQYF
TRBJ2-1 TRBV10-3 TRBD2 - TGTGCCATCAGTGATGGGAGGGCAGGGCAGGATGAGCAGTTCTTC CAISDGRAGQDEQFF
TRBJ1-1 TRBV11-2 TRBD1 - TGTGCCAGCAGCTTGACCCTACAGGGGGCAAGCACTGAAGCTTTCTTT CASSLTLQGASTEAFF
TRBJ1-4 TRBV11-2 - few TGTGCCAGCAGCTTTGGCACGGGGATGAATGAAAAACTGTTTTTT CASSFGTGMNEKLFF
TRBJ2-5 TRBV7-9 - - TGTGCCAGCTCCCCCCGGGTTTTTAAAGAGACCCAGTACTTC CASSPRVFKETQYF
TRBJ2-1 TRBV10-1 TRBD1 - TGCGCCAGCAGTGAGTTCCGGGACAGGGGGCGGGATGAGCAGTTCTTC CASSEFRDRGRDEQFF
TRBJ2-5 TRBV9 - - TGTGCCAGCAGCGCGGAAGAGACCCAGTACTTC CASSAEETQYF
TRBJ2-7 TRBV28 - - TGTGCCAGCAGTTTATTGGGCAGGGTTCACGAGCAGTACTTC CASSLLGRVHEQYF
TRBJ1-5 TRBV18 TRBD1 once TGTGCCAGCTCACCCGACAGGGCAGGGGGGCCCCAGCATTTT CASSPDRAGGPQHF
TRBJ2-2 TRBV6-5 - few TGTGCCAGCAGTTACCGCAGGGTTGGGGAGCTGTTTTTT CASSYRRVGELFF
TRBJ2-1 TRBV19 TRBD1 - TGTGCCACGGGACAGGGGGCTGGCAATGAGCAGTTCTTC CATGQGAGNEQFF
TRBJ1-6 TRBV30 - - TGTGCCTGGAGTGCTCTCGGGCCAGGGAATTCACCCCTCCACTTT CAWSALGPGNSPLHF
TRBJ2-1 TRBV29-1 TRBD1 - TGCAGCGCTCAGGGGGCAAGGGTCAATGAGCAGTTCTTC CSAQGARVNEQFF
TRBJ1-5 TRBV30 TRBD1 - TGTGCCTGGAGTGGATCGGTGCTCTGGGGGACAGGGGGATATCAGCCCCAGCATTTT CAWSGSVLWGTGGYQPQHF
TRBJ1-4 TRBV28 TRBD1 - TGTGCCAGCAGTTTGACCCCGGGACAGTCTAATGAAAAACTGTTTTTT CASSLTPGQSNEKLFF
TRBJ1-5 TRBV5-1 TRBD1 - TGCGCCAGCAGCTTGGGGACAGGGAATAGCAATCAGCCCCAGAATTTT CASSLGTGNSNQPQNF
TRBJ1-1 TRBV27 - - TGTGCCAGCAGTTTAGTGAGTCGGAACACTGAAGCTTTCTTT CASSLVSRNTEAFF
TRBJ1-5 TRBV6-5 - - TGTGCCAGCAGTAGACAGCCCAATCAGCCCCAGCATTTT CASSRQPNQPQHF
TRBJ1-1 TRBV7-9 - - TGTGCCAGCAGCTTATCTGGCCGTGAATCTTTCTTT CASSLSGRESFF
TRBJ1-3 TRBV5-5 TRBD1 - TGTGCCAGCAGCTGGGGGACAGCCTCTGGAAACACCATATATTTT CASSWGTASGNTIYF
TRBJ2-4 TRBV11-3 TRBD1 - TGTGCCAGCAGCGAGTGGGACAGGGCGGGTAGCATTCAGTACTTC CASSEWDRAGSIQYF
TRBJ1-1 TRBV29-1 - - TGCAGCGTTGAAGATATGAACACTGAAGCTTTCTTT CSVEDMNTEAFF
TRBJ1-1 TRBV19 - - TGTGCCAGTAGTAGTTCACTGGTTATCAACACTGAAGCTTTCTTT CASSSSLVINTEAFF
TRBJ2-1 TRBV15 - - TGTGCCACCAGCAGAGGACAGCAGGGTAATGAGCAGTTCTTC CATSRGQQGNEQFF
TRBJ2-7 TRBV9 TRBD2 - TGTGCCAGCAGCGTAGTAGCGGGAGTTAGCGAGCAGTACTTC CASSVVAGVSEQYF
TRBJ1-1 TRBV27 - - TGTGCCAGCAGTTTAACAGGGCTGACGAACACTGAAGCTTTCTTT CASSLTGLTNTEAFF
TRBJ1-1 TRBV19 - - TGTGCCAGTAGTATCTTCGGGGGGCAAAGTGAAGCTTTCTTT CASSIFGGQSEAFF
TRBJ2-3 TRBV5-4 - - TGTGCCAGCAGCTTGGCCGGGACAGCGGGAGATACGCAGTATTTT CASSLAGTAGDTQYF
TRBJ1-1 TRBV4-1 - - TGCGCCAGCAGGGGCCTAAACCGTGAAGCTTTCTTT CASRGLNREAFF
TRBJ1-5 TRBV15 - - TGTGCCACCAGCAGAGGAGGCGGGGGCCAGGGCAATCAGCCCCAGCATTTT CATSRGGGGQGNQPQHF
TRBJ1-2 TRBV5-4 TRBD1 - TGTGCCAGCAGCGGAGGGACAGCCCAAGCTAACTATGGCTACACCTTC CASSGGTAQANYGYTF
TRBJ1-4 TRBV5-1 - - TGCGCCAGCAGCTTGTCCCCCTTTTCAACTAATGAAAAACTGTTTTTT CASSLSPFSTNEKLFF
TRBJ2-7 TRBV5-1 - - TGCGCCAGCAGCTTGTATTTGGGGGCCGGCTACGAGCAGTACTTC CASSLYLGAGYEQYF
TRBJ2-5 TRBV25-1 - - TGTGCCAGCAGTGAATTGGGTCAGACGGGGTTTAAGCAGTACTTC CASSELGQTGFKQYF
TRBJ2-6 TRBV4-3 TRBD1 - TGCGCCAGCAGCCAGGGGACAGGTGTCGGCTCTGGGGCCAACGTCCTGACTTTC CASSQGTGVGSGANVLTF
TRBJ2-3 TRBV4-2 - - TGTGCCAGCAGCCGTCAGGGAGATACGCAGTATTTT CASSRQGDTQYF